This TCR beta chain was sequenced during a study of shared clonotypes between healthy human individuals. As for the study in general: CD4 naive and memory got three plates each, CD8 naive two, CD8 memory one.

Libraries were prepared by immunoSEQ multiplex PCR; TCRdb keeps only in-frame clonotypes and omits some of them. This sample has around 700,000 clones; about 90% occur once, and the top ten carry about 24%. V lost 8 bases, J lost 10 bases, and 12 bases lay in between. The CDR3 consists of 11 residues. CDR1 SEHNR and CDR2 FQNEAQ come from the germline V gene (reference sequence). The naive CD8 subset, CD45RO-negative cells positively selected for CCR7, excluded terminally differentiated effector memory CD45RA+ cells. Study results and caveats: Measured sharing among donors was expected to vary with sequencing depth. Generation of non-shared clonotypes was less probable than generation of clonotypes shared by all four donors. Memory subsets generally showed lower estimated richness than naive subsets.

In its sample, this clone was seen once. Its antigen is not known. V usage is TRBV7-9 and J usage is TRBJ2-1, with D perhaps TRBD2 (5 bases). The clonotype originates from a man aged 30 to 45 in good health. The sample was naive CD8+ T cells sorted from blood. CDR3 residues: CASEGLGEQFF. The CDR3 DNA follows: TGTGCCAGCGAGGGTTTAGGGGAGCAGTTCTTC.